These 18 T cell receptor beta chains were all obtained from the same sample, sequenced in a study. A single record per CDR3 protein comes from TCRdb applying MiXCR to the RT-PCR reads. The table lists more than 550,000 distinct CDR3 sequences, about 14% of them singletons. The material sequenced was memory CD4+ T cells from blood. The source is a female donor in good health, serving as a healthy control.

This clonotype was counted at least ten times. In DNA form, the CDR3 reads TGTGCCATCAGTGAGTCGTCGGTAGTCACCGGGGAGCTGTTTTTT. Protein: CAISESSVVTGELFF. The chain employs TRBV10-3 and TRBJ2-2; D unclear. The CDR3 is 15 amino acids. CDR1 and CDR2 (germline): ENHRY, SYGVKD. The germline V and J ends were trimmed by 0 bases and 4 bases, with 9 bases remaining between them.

This clonotype was picked up many times. The chain combines TRBV7-9 with TRBJ1-5; D uncertain. V was trimmed by 5 bases and J by 5 bases, leaving 10 bases between them. Germline values: CDR1 SEHNR, CDR2 FQNEAQ (reference sequence). This CDR3 contains 13 residues. For the CDR3, the DNA is TGTGCCAGCAGCGGAACGGGAGATCAGCCCCAGCATTTT. Translating it yields CASSGTGDQPQHF.

The chain is built from TRBV29-1 and TRBJ1-2, with D unclear. The CDR3 sequence is 10 residues long. V was clipped by 7 bases and J by 9 bases, with 12 bases between them. The germline V gene encodes CDR1 SQVTM and CDR2 ANQGSEA. Written as DNA, the CDR3 is TGCAGCGCCGGCGCGGTCAGCTACACCTTC. Translation: CSAGAVSYTF.

This clonotype turned up a few times. The chain links TRBV6-5 to TRBJ2-7, with 7 bases aligning to TRBD1. J lost 4 bases, V lost 4 bases, and 7 bases had no gene match. The germline V gene encodes CDR1 MNHEY and CDR2 SVGAGI. The CDR3 runs 14 residues. This CDR3 reads CASSLHRGPYEQYF. CDR3 coding DNA: TGTGCCAGCAGTTTACACAGGGGTCCGTACGAGCAGTACTTC.

This clonotype was counted only a few times. The genes are TRBV27 and TRBJ1-1, with D unclear. Germline V gene data show CDR1 as MNHEY and CDR2 as SMNVEV (reference sequence). V lost 6 bases, J lost 1 base, and 12 bases lay in between. The CDR3 runs 14 residues. CDR3 sequence (DNA): TGTGCCAGCAGAAGGTTAACTTGGAACACTGAAGCTTTCTTT. Translation gives CASRRLTWNTEAFF.

The rearrangement joins TRBV6-5 to TRBJ1-2; 12 bases match TRBD1. Losses at the gene ends were 9 bases for V and 2 bases for J; bases not matched to a gene: 22. CDR3 length: 20 amino acids. Looked up from germline, CDR1 is MNHEY and CDR2 is SVGAGI. In nucleotides, the CDR3 is TGTGCCAGTACGACCAGATCCGGGACAGGGGGCGAGAAGTGGAACTATGGCTACACCTTC. Translating gives CASTTRSGTGGEKWNYGYTF.

A word on this clonotype: Germline and junction disagree at one end, which may indicate a read error. The rearrangement uses TRBV5-1 and TRBJ2-3, with 10 bases aligning to TRBD2. The CDR3 runs to 15 residues. The V gene's germline CDR1 is SGHRS and CDR2 YFSETQ. The chain's CDR3 is CTSSRGLAATDTQYF. The CDR3 DNA reads as TGCACCAGCAGCCGTGGACTAGCGGCCACAGATACGCAGTATTTT.

This clonotype was counted ten times or more. The genes are TRBV7-9 and TRBJ2-7; TRBD1 aligns across 9 bases. Per the germline V gene, CDR1 is SEHNR and CDR2 is FQNEAQ (reference sequence). V lost 1 base to trimming and J lost 2 bases; unmatched junction nucleotides: 3. The CDR3 loop spans 15 amino acids. The CDR3, as DNA: TGTGCCAGCAGCTTAGGAGACAGGGGGGCCTACGAGCAGTACTTC. Amino acid sequence: CASSLGDRGAYEQYF.

This clonotype was observed once. The chain couples TRBV5-1 to TRBJ1-6; 9 bases map to TRBD1. The germline CDR1 and CDR2 sequences are SGHRS and YFSETQ. The CDR3 loop spans 16 amino acids. V trimming: 0 bases; J trimming: 7 bases; junction bases outside the gene matches: 5. CDR3 region: CASSLGVTGGNSPLHF. DNA for the CDR3: TGCGCCAGCAGCTTGGGTGTGACAGGGGGGAATTCACCCCTCCACTTT.

The table lists this clonotype with many counts. The chain recombines TRBV15 with TRBJ1-2; unclear D gene. V lost 2 bases and J lost 0, with 10 bases in between. Germline V lookup: CDR1 LNHNV, CDR2 YYDKDF (reference sequence). The CDR3 sequence is 15 residues long. In DNA, the CDR3 is TGTGCCACCAGCAGAAATCCAGTTACTAACTATGGCTACACCTTC. Its translation: CATSRNPVTNYGYTF.

The chain carries TRBV21-1 and TRBJ1-3. TRBV21-1 is a pseudogene segment. The CDR3 is made up of 20 amino acids. As DNA, the CDR3 is TGTGCCAGCAGCAAAGATGAAAGCGGCAGGGGTTTTTGTACTGGAAACACCATATATTTT. This encodes CASSKDESGRGFCTGNTIYF.

J is TRBJ2-1 and V is TRBV12-3 or TRBV12-4, with 7 positions matching TRBD1. The CDR3 has 12 amino acids. Trimming took 7 bases from V and 9 from J; bases not matched to a gene: 6. The CDR3 region has the DNA TGTGCCAGCACCAAAGGGGGCCGTGAGCAGTTCTTC. This sequence encodes CASTKGGREQFF.

This clonotype was counted a few times. The chain uses TRBV24-1 and TRBJ2-5; either TRBD1 or TRBD2 may fit D (5 bases each). There are 13 residues in the CDR3. Germline V gives CDR1 KGHDR, CDR2 SFDVKD. V dropped 8 bases and J dropped 3 bases, with 12 bases sitting between them. The CDR3 nucleotides are TGTGCCACCATGGGACGAGGGAAAGAGACCCAGTACTTC. Its protein is CATMGRGKETQYF.

On this clonotype: A junction boundary mismatches the germline segment, possibly from a read error. The V gene is TRBV29-1, the J gene TRBJ1-6; D is unclear. The CDR3 extends over 13 amino acids. Germline CDR1 SQVTM, CDR2 ANQGSEA. The CDR3 bases are TGCAGCGTTAAAGACACCTATAATTCACCCCTCCACTTT. Protein product: CSVKDTYNSPLHF.

The chain joins TRBV11-2 to TRBJ2-1; maybe TRBD2 (5 bases). Trimming left V 5 bases short and J 3 bases short, with 11 bases between. This CDR3 is 14 amino acids long. Germline CDR1 SGHAT, CDR2 FQNNGV. CDR3 coding DNA: TGTGCCAGCAGCCTAGCTACTTACTACAATGAGCAGTTCTTC. Protein: CASSLATYYNEQFF.

This clonotype has a handful of counts. The chain combines TRBV3-1 with TRBJ1-2; D unclear. V was shortened by 1 base and J by 8 bases, with 14 bases between the two germline ends. Germline CDR1 reads LGHDT; CDR2 reads YNNKEL (reference sequence). The CDR3 is 14 amino acids. CDR3 residues: CASSQGVKEWGYTF. The CDR3 DNA is TGTGCCAGCAGCCAAGGCGTGAAGGAGTGGGGCTACACCTTC.

This clonotype has just a few counts. The chain joins TRBV18 to TRBJ2-1; no firm D call. The CDR3 runs 12 residues. Trimming cost V 0 bases and J 12 bases, with 9 bases left between them. CDR1 is KGHSH and CDR2 is LQKENI in the germline V gene. CDR3 in DNA: TGTGCCAGCTCACCACCGGGATCTGGGCAGTTCTTC. Its translation is CASSPPGSGQFF.

This clonotype has a count of ten or more. The chain combines TRBV29-1 with TRBJ2-3; D is undetermined. The CDR3 spans 10 residues. The germline V gene encodes CDR1 SQVTM and CDR2 ANQGSEA. The V end was cut by 8 bases, the J end by 5 bases, with 8 bases between. The CDR3 region is CSLGLDTQYF. The CDR3 coding sequence is TGCAGCCTAGGGTTAGATACGCAGTATTTT.